This is a list of T cell receptor beta chains from one sample in a study of T cell responses to AZD1222 COVID-19 vaccine. The table came from immunoSEQ multiplex PCR; TCRdb's copy has only in-frame clones and leaves some out. The data show 150,000 to 180,000 clones, 70% to 90% seen once. The material sequenced was peripheral blood, taken on day 0 of MenACWY control vaccination. Receptors were obtained from an adult in good health. CDR3s include the opening cysteine and the closing phenylalanine or tryptophan. A D gene is named only where the DNA matches it firmly. Only part of the rows carry a size: once, few, many, or a class if the clone is expanded.

j_call v_call cdr3_length clone_size d_call cdr3_aa cdr3_nt
TRBJ2-2 TRBV5-8 14 - - CASSLGLSTGELFF TGTGCCAGCAGCTTGGGGCTTTCGACCGGGGAGCTGTTTTTT
TRBJ2-3 TRBV11-3 16 - - CASSFAMAPSTDTQYF TGTGCCAGCAGCTTTGCTATGGCACCTAGCACAGATACGCAGTATTTT
TRBJ1-5 TRBV19 15 - - CASISDVNSNQPQHF TGTGCCAGTATTTCGGACGTCAATAGCAATCAGCCCCAGCATTTT
TRBJ1-3 TRBV30 15 - - CAWSGPLSSGNTIYF TGTGCCTGGAGTGGACCGTTGAGCTCTGGAAACACCATATATTTT
TRBJ1-5 TRBV2 13 - - CASTAGTNQPQHF TGTGCCAGCACCGCAGGGACAAATCAGCCCCAGCATTTT
TRBJ2-5 TRBV7-2 15 - TRBD2 CASSLDGLVGETQYF TGTGCCAGCAGCTTAGATGGACTAGTGGGGGAGACCCAGTACTTC
TRBJ2-3 TRBV19 19 once TRBD2 CASSLRLAGVHAPGDTQYF TGTGCCAGTAGTCTGCGACTAGCGGGAGTTCATGCTCCGGGAGATACGCAGTATTTT
TRBJ1-1 TRBV19 15 - - CASSIPSMVGTEAFF TGTGCCAGTAGTATTCCTTCGATGGTTGGAACTGAAGCTTTCTTT
TRBJ2-7 TRBV7-8 13 - TRBD2 CASSFLAAYEQYF TGTGCCAGCAGCTTCCTAGCGGCCTACGAGCAGTACTTC
TRBJ2-7 TRBV4-3 20 - - CASSQAMSGLGGGGNYEQYF TGCGCCAGCAGCCAAGCGATGTCTGGGCTAGGGGGAGGGGGCAACTACGAGCAGTACTTC
TRBJ2-3 TRBV29-1 18 - TRBD2 CSVERLAGGPFIPDTQYF TGCAGCGTTGAGAGACTAGCGGGAGGGCCGTTTATCCCAGATACGCAGTATTTT
TRBJ1-4 TRBV12-5 14 - - CASGLWGGREKLFF TGTGCTAGTGGTTTGTGGGGGGGCCGCGAAAAACTGTTTTTT
TRBJ1-4 TRBV28 15 - - CASSLWGATNEKLFF TGTGCCAGCAGCCTATGGGGGGCAACTAATGAAAAACTGTTTTTT
TRBJ1-1 TRBV11-2 14 - - CASSLGRGGTEAFF TGTGCCAGCAGCTTGGGCAGGGGAGGGACTGAAGCTTTCTTT
TRBJ2-1 TRBV7-8 16 - TRBD2 CASSLAGTSGFNEQFF TGTGCCAGCAGCTTAGCCGGGACTAGCGGGTTCAATGAGCAGTTCTTC
TRBJ2-5 TRBV3-1/TRBV3-2 13 - - CASSQGTRWTQYF TGTGCCAGCAGCCAAGGAACCAGGTGGACCCAGTACTTC
TRBJ1-2 TRBV5-6 14 - - CASSNVPENYGYTF TGTGCCAGCAGCAACGTGCCAGAGAACTATGGCTACACCTTC
TRBJ2-2 TRBV7-2 14 - - CASSSQPLTGELFF TGTGCCAGCAGCTCCCAGCCGCTTACCGGGGAGCTGTTTTTT
TRBJ2-6 TRBV2 16 - - CASSPPGAAGANVLTF TGTGCCAGCAGTCCCCCGGGGGCGGCTGGGGCCAACGTCCTGACTTTC
TRBJ2-7 TRBV2 12 - - CASSRANYEQYF TGTGCCAGCAGTCGGGCAAACTACGAGCAGTACTTC
TRBJ2-5 TRBV5-4 14 - TRBD2 CASSLYKRDGAQYF TGTGCCAGCAGCTTGTACAAGCGGGACGGTGCCCAGTACTTC
TRBJ2-2 TRBV5-1 15 - TRBD1 CASSSGTVSTGELFF TGCGCCAGCAGCTCCGGGACAGTTAGCACCGGGGAGCTGTTTTTT
TRBJ1-5 TRBV2 15 - - CASSEKGAAYQPQHF TGTGCCAGCAGTGAAAAAGGGGCAGCCTATCAGCCCCAGCATTTT
TRBJ1-3 TRBV5-4 16 once - CASSLDKGFAGNTIYF TGTGCCAGCAGCTTGGACAAGGGGTTTGCTGGAAACACCATATATTTT
TRBJ1-1 TRBV27 14 - - CASSFSNLNTEAFF TGTGCCAGCAGTTTCTCCAACTTGAACACTGAAGCTTTCTTT
TRBJ2-1 TRBV5-1 12 - - CASSSRAGVEFF TGCGCCAGCAGCTCTCGGGCAGGGGTGGAGTTCTTC
TRBJ2-3 TRBV5-5 14 once TRBD1 CASSKRQGTDTQYF TGTGCCAGCAGCAAACGACAGGGAACAGATACGCAGTATTTT
TRBJ1-5 TRBV5-6 16 once - CASSLGSGDYLQPQHF TGTGCCAGCAGCTTAGGTTCCGGAGACTATCTTCAGCCCCAGCATTTT
TRBJ1-1 TRBV24-1 13 - - CATSDYADTEAFF TGTGCCACCAGTGACTACGCAGACACTGAAGCTTTCTTT
TRBJ2-7 TRBV28 14 - - CASSFSGGGYEQYF TGTGCCAGCAGTTTTTCAGGTGGGGGCTACGAGCAGTACTTC
TRBJ2-1 TRBV4-3 13 - - CASSQEGLNEQFF TGCGCCAGCAGCCAAGAGGGACTGAATGAGCAGTTCTTC
TRBJ1-5 TRBV25-1 15 - TRBD1 CASSDGRGDAQPQHF TGTGCCAGCAGTGATGGCAGGGGGGATGCTCAGCCCCAGCATTTT
TRBJ2-4 TRBV30 14 - - CAWSVGGGYRIQYF TGTGCCTGGAGTGTAGGGGGGGGATATCGGATTCAGTACTTC
TRBJ2-2 TRBV7-9 16 few TRBD2 CASSPLAGGFTLELFF TGTGCCAGCAGCCCCCTGGCGGGAGGTTTCACCCTAGAGCTGTTTTTT
TRBJ2-6 TRBV19 17 - TRBD2 CASRISSGTSGANVLTF TGTGCCAGTAGGATTTCTAGCGGGACCTCTGGGGCCAACGTCCTGACTTTC
TRBJ2-2 TRBV29-1 15 - - CSVDLRGRGTGELFF TGCAGCGTTGACCTGAGGGGGCGGGGCACCGGGGAGCTGTTTTTT
TRBJ2-7 TRBV13 12 - - CASSFDTYEQYF TGTGCCAGCAGTTTCGATACCTACGAGCAGTACTTC
TRBJ1-2 TRBV19 16 - TRBD1 CASSTQGTGGSYGYTF TGTGCCAGTAGTACCCAGGGGACAGGGGGCTCCTATGGCTACACCTTC
TRBJ1-2 TRBV5-4 13 few - CASSRGAEYGYTF TGTGCCAGCAGCCGGGGGGCCGAATATGGCTACACCTTC
TRBJ2-2 TRBV9 17 - - CASSPLGLMMNTGELFF TGTGCCAGCAGCCCTCTTGGACTGATGATGAACACCGGGGAGCTGTTTTTT
TRBJ1-4 TRBV7-9 15 - TRBD1 CASSFSGGGDEKLFF TGTGCCAGCAGCTTTTCAGGGGGAGGCGATGAAAAACTGTTTTTT
TRBJ1-4 TRBV10-3 14 - - CAISGSEDGEKLFF TGTGCCATCAGCGGGAGTGAGGATGGTGAAAAACTGTTTTTT
TRBJ1-1 TRBV4-1 14 - - CASSRPQEAGRLKF TGCGCCAGCAGCCGTCCCCAGGAGGCAGGCAGACTAAAATTT
TRBJ2-1 TRBV28 11 - - CASMVRGEQFF TGTGCCAGCATGGTTCGGGGGGAGCAGTTCTTC
TRBJ1-2 TRBV28 13 - TRBD1 CASNLDRERGYTF TGTGCCAGCAACCTCGACAGGGAACGAGGCTACACCTTC
TRBJ1-3 TRBV18 10 - - CASSGNTIYF TGTGCCAGCAGTGGAAACACCATATATTTT
TRBJ1-1 TRBV12-3/TRBV12-4 11 - - CASSKGKEAFF TGTGCCAGCAGTAAAGGGAAGGAAGCTTTCTTT
TRBJ1-2 TRBV6-5 15 - TRBD1 CASSYAGQGVQGYTF TGTGCCAGCAGTTACGCCGGACAGGGGGTTCAAGGCTACACCTTC
TRBJ1-6 TRBV27 14 - - CASSLYRNNSPLHF TGTGCCAGCAGTTTATACAGAAATAATTCACCCCTCCACTTT
TRBJ1-3 TRBV6-5 14 - - CASRRDETGNTIYF TGTGCCAGCAGGCGAGACGAAACTGGAAACACCATATATTTT